The 29 T cell receptor beta chains listed next were all sequenced from one sample in a study of response to subunit inactivated influenza vaccine. TCRdb independently ran MiXCR on the RT-PCR reads; one entry per CDR3 protein. This table holds about 520,000 distinct CDR3 sequences, approximately 7.7% found once. The sample in question was PBMCs from blood, obtained 23 to 25 months after vaccination. The receptor source for this set is a man in his fifties or sixties who received an inactivated influenza vaccine.

This clonotype occurred a few times. This sequence joins TRBV2 and TRBJ1-4; D gene unclear. The ends were cut back, 5 bases at V and 7 bases at J, with 11 bases in the middle. The CDR3 runs 13 residues. Germline values: CDR1 SNHLY, CDR2 FYNNEI. The CDR3 is CASSWEKREKLFF. CDR3 sequence (DNA): TGTGCCAGCAGTTGGGAGAAACGTGAAAAACTGTTTTTT.

The chain carries TRBV4-3 and TRBJ1-2; tentative D call: TRBD1 (5 bases). Germline CDR1 is LGHNA and CDR2 is YSLEER. The CDR3 extends over 14 amino acids. Trimming removed 4 bases at V and 7 bases at J, with 16 bases between. CDR3 nucleotide sequence: TGCGCCAGCAGCCCACAGGTGGCTGATGGTGGCTACACCTTC. Translated, it gives CASSPQVADGGYTF.

The sample holds many counts of this clonotype. The chain couples TRBV12-3 or TRBV12-4 to TRBJ2-2, with D uncertain. The CDR3 extends over 13 amino acids. Trimming stripped 9 bases from V and 1 base from J, with 9 bases between. The DNA for the CDR3 is TGTGCCAGTAACCCGTGGAACACCGGGGAGCTGTTTTTT. It codes for CASNPWNTGELFF.

The chain has TRBV7-8 and TRBJ2-4, with D uncertain. The V and J ends lost 2 bases and 7 bases respectively, with 9 bases between them. The germline gives CDR1 SGHVS, CDR2 FQNEAQ. CDR3 length: 13 amino acids. For the CDR3, the DNA is TGTGCCAGCAGCTTAAAGTCATGGAACATTCAGTACTTC. Protein: CASSLKSWNIQYF. Filled out from reference TRBV7-8 and TRBJ2-4, the complete variable domain reads GAGVSQSPRYKVAKRGQDVALRCDPISGHVSLFWYQQALGQGPEFLTYFQNEAQLDKSGLPSDRFFAERPEGSVSTLKIQRTQQEDSAVYLCASSLKSWNIQYFGAGTRLSVL.

In its sample, this clonotype was seen a few times. CDR3 DNA sequence: TGCAGTGCTAGAGACCTCGGGCAGGGCCCCTACGAGCAGTACTTC. Translated: CSARDLGQGPYEQYF. J is TRBJ2-7 and V is TRBV20-1; TRBD1 might be the D (5 bases). V was pared by 0 bases and J by 2 bases, with 14 bases between. This CDR3 region has 15 residues. The V gene's germline CDR1 is DFQATT and CDR2 SNEGSKA (reference sequence).

The gene calls are TRBV6-4 and TRBJ2-3; 14 nucleotides align to TRBD2. J was trimmed by 3 bases and V by 7 bases; bases with no gene match: 9. Looked up from germline, CDR1 is MRHNA and CDR2 is SNTAGT. This CDR3 contains 17 residues. The CDR3 nucleotides read TGTGCCAGCAAGGGACTAGCGGGAGAGTTGGGGACAGATACGCAGTATTTT. This encodes CASKGLAGELGTDTQYF.

The V and J genes are TRBV7-2 and TRBJ1-2; 8 bases align to TRBD1. V lost 4 bases, J lost 7 bases, and 11 bases stayed unmatched. This CDR3 is built from 15 residues. Per germline, CDR1 SGHTA and CDR2 FQGNSA. The CDR3: CASSSEYTGGIGYTF. The CDR3 DNA reads TGTGCCAGCAGCTCAGAATACACAGGGGGGATTGGCTACACCTTC.

The chain links TRBV28 to TRBJ2-1, with 12 bases aligning to TRBD2. With V trimmed by 1 base and J by 5 bases, 12 bases remained unmatched. The CDR3 has 19 amino acids. From germline, CDR1 is MDHEN and CDR2 SYDVKM. The CDR3 nucleotides are TGTGCCAGCAGTTTATTTCAGGGGGGACTAGCGGGCACCGACAATGAGCAGTTCTTC. Its protein product is CASSLFQGGLAGTDNEQFF.

V is TRBV24-1 and J is TRBJ2-1; perhaps TRBD2 as D (6 bases). The CDR3 has 14 residues. The germline CDR1 and CDR2 sequences are KGHDR and SFDVKD. The V end was cut by 4 bases, the J end by 10 bases, with 16 bases between. CDR3 amino acids: CATSDPRRVREQFF. In DNA form, the CDR3 reads TGTGCCACCAGTGACCCGAGGAGGGTACGGGAGCAGTTCTTC.

This clonotype occurred many times. This chain uses TRBV12-3 or TRBV12-4 with TRBJ1-2; TRBD1 might be the D (6 bases). V shed 2 bases and J shed 5 bases, with 15 bases lying between them. The CDR3 has 15 amino acids. The CDR3 spells CASSLNGGPGYGYTF. In DNA form, the CDR3 reads TGTGCCAGCAGTTTAAACGGGGGGCCGGGTTATGGCTACACCTTC.

This chain connects TRBV10-3 to TRBJ2-1; no firm D call. This CDR3 contains 12 residues. V lost 6 bases and J 5 bases, leaving 8 bases between the germline ends. In germline, CDR1 is ENHRY, CDR2 SYGVKD. CDR3 nucleotide sequence: TGTGCCATCAGGTCAACTGACAATGAGCAGTTCTTC. This encodes CAIRSTDNEQFF.

This clonotype showed up just a few times. In nucleotides, the CDR3 is TGTGCCAGCAGTTACTCGACAGGGAACTCACCCCTCCACTTT. Translation: CASSYSTGNSPLHF. V is TRBV6-2 or TRBV6-3 and J is TRBJ1-6; 7 bases line up with TRBD1. Looked up from germline, CDR1 is MNHEY and CDR2 is SVGEGT. V was pared by 0 bases and J by 10 bases, with 3 bases of the junction left unmatched. The CDR3 contains 14 residues.

This clonotype was counted ten times or more. The V and J genes are TRBV7-9 and TRBJ2-5; D uncertain. Trimming removed 3 bases from V and 0 bases from J, with 8 bases in between. This CDR3 region has 14 residues. Germline V lookup: CDR1 SEHNR, CDR2 FQNEAQ (reference sequence). The DNA of the CDR3 is TGTGCCAGCAGCTTTGCGCCAGACCAAGAGACCCAGTACTTC. This translates into CASSFAPDQETQYF.

The sample holds many counts of this clonotype. The chain carries TRBV12-3 or TRBV12-4 and TRBJ2-5, with 8 bases aligning to TRBD1. CDR3 length: 14 residues. The V gene end was trimmed by 3 bases and the J gene end by 5 bases; junction bases not matched to a gene: 5. Written as DNA, the CDR3 is TGTGCCAGCAGTTTGTCAGGGGGCGGTGAGACCCAGTACTTC. It yields the protein CASSLSGGGETQYF.

There are a few counts of this clonotype. The rearrangement links TRBV7-2 to TRBJ2-7; 11 bases agree with TRBD2. Losses at the gene ends were 4 bases for V and 3 bases for J; bases not matched to a gene: 5. Germline CDR1 reads SGHTA; CDR2 reads FQGNSA. This CDR3 spans 15 amino acids. The CDR3 reads CASSSPGLAVYEQYF. The CDR3 bases are TGTGCCAGCAGCTCTCCGGGACTAGCGGTCTACGAGCAGTACTTC.

This clonotype was counted many times. This chain links TRBV5-1 with TRBJ1-2; 7 bases are a match to TRBD1. The CDR3 runs to 13 residues. The J segment lost 8 bases and the V segment lost 0 bases, leaving 4 bases of the junction unmatched. CDR1 and CDR2 from the germline V gene are SGHRS and YFSETQ. The chain's CDR3 is CASSLGQGDGYTF. Written as DNA, the CDR3 is TGCGCCAGCAGCTTGGGACAGGGTGACGGCTACACCTTC.

In this sample, this clonotype turned up a few times. The chain links TRBV27 to TRBJ2-7; the D call may be TRBD1 or TRBD2 (5 bases each). The CDR3 has 15 amino acids. CDR1 MNHEY and CDR2 SMNVEV come from the germline V gene (reference sequence). V lost 2 bases to trimming and J lost 1 base, with 12 bases between them. The CDR3 here is CASSLAGWGSYEQYF. For the CDR3, the DNA is TGTGCCAGCAGTTTAGCAGGGTGGGGGTCCTACGAGCAGTACTTC.

This clonotype was seen only a few times. CDR3 region: CASSYSLGLAGVDTQYF. The DNA for the CDR3 is TGTGCCAGCAGTTACTCTTTGGGACTAGCGGGGGTGGATACGCAGTATTTT. This chain uses TRBV6-5 with TRBJ2-3, with 14 bases matching TRBD2. The CDR3 totals 17 residues. V shed 0 bases, J shed 6 bases, and the junction held 5 bases outside the gene matches. CDR1 is MNHEY and CDR2 is SVGAGI in the germline V gene.

This clonotype was detected a few times. The V gene is TRBV7-8, the J gene TRBJ2-7, with 15 bases that match TRBD2. The J segment lost 6 bases and the V segment lost 6 bases, leaving 3 bases of the junction unmatched. Looked up from germline, CDR1 is SGHVS and CDR2 is FQNEAQ. There are 14 residues in the CDR3. CDR3: CASRGLAGGSEQYF. Written as DNA, the CDR3 is TGTGCCAGCAGGGGACTAGCGGGAGGTAGCGAGCAGTACTTC.

This clonotype was picked up a small number of times. This chain connects TRBV6-1 to TRBJ2-5, with 9 nucleotides matching TRBD2. CDR3 length: 15 amino acids. The germline V gene has CDR1 MNHNS and CDR2 SASEGT. V dropped 6 bases and J dropped 5; count of bases not matched to a gene: 10. The CDR3 sequence is CASRVTSGGPETQYF. For the CDR3, the DNA is TGTGCCAGCAGGGTGACTAGCGGCGGGCCTGAGACCCAGTACTTC.

This clonotype was found many times. The chain carries TRBV7-9 and TRBJ2-5; TRBD1 might be the D (6 bases). V was cut by 4 bases and J by 6 bases, with 12 bases left in between. The CDR3 loop spans 13 amino acids. Germline CDR1 is SEHNR and CDR2 is FQNEAQ (reference sequence). Written as DNA, the CDR3 is TGTGCCAGCAGCTCACAGGGAAGGCAGACCCAGTACTTC. This encodes CASSSQGRQTQYF. Filled out from reference TRBV7-9 and TRBJ2-5, the complete variable domain reads DTGVSQNPRHKITKRGQNVTFRCDPISEHNRLYWYRQTLGQGPEFLTYFQNEAQLEKSRLLSDRFSAERPKGSFSTLEIQRTEQGDSAMYLCASSSQGRQTQYFGPGTRLLVL.

There are a few counts of this clonotype. This chain links TRBV6-1 with TRBJ1-1; D uncertain. CDR3 length: 14 residues. Per germline, CDR1 MNHNS and CDR2 SASEGT. V was shortened by 4 bases and J by 5 bases, with 14 bases between the two germline ends. CDR3 sequence: CASSVPTLGTEAFF. The CDR3 nucleotides read TGTGCCAGCAGTGTCCCCACGTTAGGGACTGAAGCTTTCTTT.

This clonotype has ten or more counts. The chain has TRBV4-3 and TRBJ2-2, with TRBD2 as a possible D gene (5 bases). This CDR3 region has 14 residues. Germline CDR1 reads LGHNA; CDR2 reads YSLEER. Trimming removed 1 base at V and 6 bases at J, with 9 bases between. The DNA for the CDR3 is TGCGCCAGCAGCCAAGGGGGTAGCGCCGGGGAGCTGTTTTTT. It translates to CASSQGGSAGELFF.

This clonotype turned up a few times. The chain couples TRBV20-1 to TRBJ2-3, with 11 bases identical to TRBD2. Germline V CDR1 and CDR2: DFQATT, SNEGSKA (reference sequence). This CDR3 spans 13 amino acids. The CDR3 DNA reads TGCAGGGGGACTAGCGGAGAGGCAGATACGCAGTATTTT. This sequence encodes CRGTSGEADTQYF.

This clonotype was seen ten or more times. The CDR3 loop is CASSKDRASYNEQFF. CDR3 sequence (DNA): TGTGCCAGCAGTAAAGACAGAGCCTCCTACAATGAGCAGTTCTTC. This chain links TRBV2 with TRBJ2-1; possibly TRBD1 for D (5 bases). V was trimmed by 5 bases and J by 0 bases, leaving 11 bases between them. Per the germline V gene, CDR1 is SNHLY and CDR2 is FYNNEI. This CDR3 is 15 amino acids long.

This clonotype was counted many times. The CDR3 bases are TGTGCCAGCAGATTCGGACCGATGGAGCAGTACTTC. This translates into CASRFGPMEQYF. This chain connects TRBV12-3 or TRBV12-4 to TRBJ2-7; D not resolved. The CDR3 length is 12 residues. Trimming took 6 bases from V and 7 from J, leaving 13 bases between them.

The sample holds many counts of this clonotype. V and J are TRBV24-1 and TRBJ2-1; possibly TRBD1 or TRBD2 for D (5 bases each). Germline lookup yields CDR1 KGHDR and CDR2 SFDVKD. The CDR3 runs 14 residues. V lost 3 bases and J lost 3, with 8 bases in between. The DNA of the CDR3 is TGTGCCACCAGTGATGGGGGTTACTACAATGAGCAGTTCTTC. Encoded protein: CATSDGGYYNEQFF.

This clonotype was seen only a few times. The chain is built from TRBV15 and TRBJ2-7; no clear D. Germline CDR1 is LNHNV and CDR2 is YYDKDF (reference sequence). The ends were cut back, 1 base at V and 3 bases at J, with 7 bases in the middle. This CDR3 contains 13 residues. The CDR3 DNA reads TGTGCCACCAGCAGAGCTGGGAACTACGAGCAGTACTTC. It codes for CATSRAGNYEQYF. The full variable domain, its missing parts supplied by reference TRBV15 and TRBJ2-7, is DAMVIQNPRYQVTQFGKPVTLSCSQTLNHNVMYWYQQKSSQAPKLLFHYYDKDFNNEADTPDNFQSRRPNTSFCFLDIRSPGLGDTAMYLCATSRAGNYEQYFGPGTRLTVT.

This clonotype showed up many times. The CDR3, as DNA: TGCAGTGCTAGATCTAGCGCGCACTACGAGCAGTACTTC. Amino acid sequence: CSARSSAHYEQYF. The chain couples TRBV20-1 to TRBJ2-7, with D possibly TRBD2 on 6 matching bases. The germline V gene encodes CDR1 DFQATT and CDR2 SNEGSKA (reference sequence). Trimming took off 2 bases at V and 3 bases at J, with 11 bases between the two ends. The CDR3 covers 13 residues.